This T cell receptor (beta chain) is from a study of T cell changes during pregnancy in multiple sclerosis. TCRdb's table, derived via immunoSEQ multiplex PCR, lists solely in-frame clones and lacks some. The sample consists of around 57,000 clones, 92% of them appearing once. CDR1 is SGHAT, CDR2 FQNNGV, per germline. The CDR3 contains 13 residues. Between the trimmed V and J ends, which lost 3 bases and 0 bases, there was a span of 6 bases. Sequenced here: CD4+ T cells from peripheral blood mononuclear cells, sampled after pregnancy. The source of this sequence is a female donor in good health, enrolled as a control in a pregnancy study. The V gene is TRBV11-2, the J gene TRBJ2-7; the D is unclear. Written as DNA, the CDR3 is TGTGCCAGCAGCTTCTCTGTCTCCTACGAGCAGTACTTC. Translating gives CASSFSVSYEQYF.